This T cell receptor beta chain was recovered during a study of CD8+ T cells in alopecia areata. Extracted RNA was reverse transcribed, and the resulting cDNA served as sequencing template. Profiling relied on immunoSEQ multiplex PCR, and the TCRdb table lists in-frame clones only, not all of them. The data show around 190,000 clones, 56% seen once. The CDR3 length is 14 residues. Between the trimmed V and J ends, which lost 0 bases and 0 bases, there was a span of 5 bases. Germline lookup yields CDR1 ENHRY and CDR2 SYGVKD. This clone was observed a few times. This chain uses TRBV10-3 with TRBJ1-2, with no clear D. The sample taken for sequencing was CD8+ T cells sorted from blood. The TCR comes from a human donor in good health. Here the CDR3 reads CAISESSANYGYTF. The CDR3, as DNA: TGTGCCATCAGTGAGTCGTCAGCTAACTATGGCTACACCTTC.